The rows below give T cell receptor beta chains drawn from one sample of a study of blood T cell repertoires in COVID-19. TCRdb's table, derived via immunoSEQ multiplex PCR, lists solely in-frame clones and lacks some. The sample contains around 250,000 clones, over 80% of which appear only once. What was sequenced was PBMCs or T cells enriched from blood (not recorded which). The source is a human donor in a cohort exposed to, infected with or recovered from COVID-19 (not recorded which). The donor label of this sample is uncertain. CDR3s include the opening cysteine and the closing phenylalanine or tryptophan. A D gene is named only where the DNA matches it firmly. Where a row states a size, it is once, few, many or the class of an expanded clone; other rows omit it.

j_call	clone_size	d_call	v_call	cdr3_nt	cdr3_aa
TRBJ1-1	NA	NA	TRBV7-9	TGTGCCAGCAGCCCCTCCCCCAGAAAGCGGGGTGAAGCTTTCTTT	CASSPSPRKRGEAFF
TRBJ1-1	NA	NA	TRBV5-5	TGTGCCAGCAGCTTGGCAAAAGGAGCTGAAGCTTTCTTT	CASSLAKGAEAFF
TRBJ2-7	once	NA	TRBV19	TGTGCCAGTAGTGTGAGACAGAACCACTACGAGCAGTACTTC	CASSVRQNHYEQYF
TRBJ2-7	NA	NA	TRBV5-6	TGTGCCAGCAGCTTGGGGTCAGGCGCCTACGAGCAGTACTTC	CASSLGSGAYEQYF
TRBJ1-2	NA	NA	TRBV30	TGTGCCTGGAGTATGGGGGGTCGTGTCTACACCTTC	CAWSMGGRVYTF
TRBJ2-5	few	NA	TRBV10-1	TGCGCCAGCAGTGCAGGTGGCCACCAAGAGACCCAGTACTTC	CASSAGGHQETQYF
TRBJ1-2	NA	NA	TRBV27	TGTGCCAGCAGTAGAAACAGGCTCTCCCTTAACTATGGCTACACCTTC	CASSRNRLSLNYGYTF
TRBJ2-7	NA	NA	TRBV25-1	TGTGCCAGCATAGACTTCCCGTCCTACGAGCAGTACTTC	CASIDFPSYEQYF
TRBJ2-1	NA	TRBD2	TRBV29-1	TGCAGCACTAGCGAACACCTCTCCTACAATGAGCAGTTCTTC	CSTSEHLSYNEQFF
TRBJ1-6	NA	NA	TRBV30	TGTGCCTGGAGTGGACGCGGGGGGTCCCCGAATTCACCCCTCCACTTT	CAWSGRGGSPNSPLHF
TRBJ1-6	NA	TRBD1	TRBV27	TGTGCCAGCAGTTCCTCGGGACAGTCTTTTATCACCCTCCACTTT	CASSSSGQSFITLHF
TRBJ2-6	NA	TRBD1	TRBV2	TGTGCCAGCAGTGATGACAGGGGTAAAGGGGCCAACGTCCTGACTTTC	CASSDDRGKGANVLTF
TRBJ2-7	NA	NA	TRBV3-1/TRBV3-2	TGTGCCAGCAGCCAAGTCCTCAGCCAGGGGCTCGAGCAGTACTTC	CASSQVLSQGLEQYF
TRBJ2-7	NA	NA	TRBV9	TGTGCCAGCAGCGAACTGGGGAGCTCCTACGAGCAGTACTTC	CASSELGSSYEQYF
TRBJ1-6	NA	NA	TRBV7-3	TGTGCCAGCAGCTTAACTAGCCCATCACCCCTCCACTTT	CASSLTSPSPLHF
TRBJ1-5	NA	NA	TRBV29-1	TGCAGCGTTGCAGACAGGTATAGCAATCAGCCCCAGCATTTT	CSVADRYSNQPQHF
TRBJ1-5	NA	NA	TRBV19	TGTGCCAGTAGTACAGACAGTCTCCTTAGCAATCAGCCCCAGCATTTT	CASSTDSLLSNQPQHF
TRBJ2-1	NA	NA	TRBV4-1	TGCGCCAGCAGCCAAGTTTTCACAGGGATGAAGAACAATGAGCAGTTCTTC	CASSQVFTGMKNNEQFF
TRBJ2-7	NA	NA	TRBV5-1	TGCGCCAGCAGCTCGGACAGATCCTACGAGCAGTACTTC	CASSSDRSYEQYF
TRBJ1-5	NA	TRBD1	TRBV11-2	TGTGCCAGCAGCTTACGGGACAGGGGTCTTTATAGCAATCAGCCCCAGCATTTT	CASSLRDRGLYSNQPQHF
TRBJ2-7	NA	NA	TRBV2	TGTGCCAGCAGTGAAGCGGGACATATACCCTACGAGCAGTACTTC	CASSEAGHIPYEQYF
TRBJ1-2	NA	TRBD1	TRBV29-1	TGCAGCGTTGGGGGACAGGGAGCCAACTATGGCTACACCTTC	CSVGGQGANYGYTF
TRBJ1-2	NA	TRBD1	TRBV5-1	TGCGCCAGCAGCTACGGGACAGACCCTTATGGCTACACCTTC	CASSYGTDPYGYTF
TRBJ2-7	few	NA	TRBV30	TGTGCCTGGAGTGGGCAGTACTACGAGCAGTACTTC	CAWSGQYYEQYF
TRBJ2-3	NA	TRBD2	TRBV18	TGTGCCGGAGCTGGGGGGGAATCAGATACGCAGTATTTT	CAGAGGESDTQYF
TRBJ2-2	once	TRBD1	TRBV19	TGTGCCAGTAGTCGGCCACAGGGGGCGAGTACCGGGGAGCTGTTTTTT	CASSRPQGASTGELFF
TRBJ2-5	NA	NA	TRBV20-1	TGCAGTGGGCGGGGAAAGGAGACCCAGTACTTC	CSGRGKETQYF
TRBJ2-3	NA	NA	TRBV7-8	TGTGCCAGCAGCTTCGATACCGGTAGCACAGATACGCAGTATTTT	CASSFDTGSTDTQYF
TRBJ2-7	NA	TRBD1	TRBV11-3	TGTGCCAGCAGCTCCGGACAGGGCTACGAGCAGTACTTC	CASSSGQGYEQYF
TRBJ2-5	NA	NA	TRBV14	TGTGCCAGCAGCCAAAGGTTCTCTTGGGAGGAGACCCAGTACTTC	CASSQRFSWEETQYF
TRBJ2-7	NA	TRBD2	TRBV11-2	TGTGCCAGCAGCTCCGTGCGGGGGAGCTCCTACGAGCAGTACTTC	CASSSVRGSSYEQYF
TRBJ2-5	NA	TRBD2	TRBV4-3	TGCGCCAGCAGCCAAGAAGGGCTAGCGGGGGCGGGGACCCAGTACTTC	CASSQEGLAGAGTQYF
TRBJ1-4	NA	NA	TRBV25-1	TGTGCCACTCCGGGCTGGAGGTCCGAAAAACTGTTTTTT	CATPGWRSEKLFF
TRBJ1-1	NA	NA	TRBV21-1	TGTGCCAGCAGCCCCCAAGGGGACAGGGGGCGAAACACTGAAGCTTTCTTT	CASSPQGDRGRNTEAFF
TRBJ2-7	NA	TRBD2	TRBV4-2	TGTGCCAGCAGCCACGGGACTAGCCTGATCGACGAGCAGTACTTC	CASSHGTSLIDEQYF